This TCR beta chain was sequenced during a study of shared clonotypes between healthy human individuals. For the study at large: The composition of the donors was a couple of women and three men aged 18 to 49.

Assay used: immunoSEQ multiplex PCR; TCRdb lists only in-frame clones, some missing. Of under 600,000 clones listed, around 78% were seen once; the top ten hold about 11%. The CDR3 sequence is 15 residues long. Germline trimming cut 2 bases from V and 4 bases from J; bases unmatched to any gene: 5. Germline CDR1 MNHEY, CDR2 SMNVEV (reference sequence). Points on this clone: The antigen remains undetermined. This sample also contains other DNA sequences that code for the same CDR3.

Study outcomes and limitations: Represented diversity (both genetic and exposure-history) was limited by the small number of donors. Expectations were that clonotype sharing among donors would be affected by sequencing depth.

There were no recent acute infections or vaccinations among the donors, who were healthy HIV-negative adults. The specimen sequenced was PBMCs. This clonotype was sampled from a woman aged 40 to 55 in good health. Some clones in this sample may be carry-over from other donors' samples. This chain links TRBV27 with TRBJ2-7; TRBD2 matches at 10 bases. The CDR3 DNA sequence: TGTGCCAGCAGTTTAGGAGCGGGAGGGATTTACGAGCAGTACTTC. Its protein is CASSLGAGGIYEQYF.